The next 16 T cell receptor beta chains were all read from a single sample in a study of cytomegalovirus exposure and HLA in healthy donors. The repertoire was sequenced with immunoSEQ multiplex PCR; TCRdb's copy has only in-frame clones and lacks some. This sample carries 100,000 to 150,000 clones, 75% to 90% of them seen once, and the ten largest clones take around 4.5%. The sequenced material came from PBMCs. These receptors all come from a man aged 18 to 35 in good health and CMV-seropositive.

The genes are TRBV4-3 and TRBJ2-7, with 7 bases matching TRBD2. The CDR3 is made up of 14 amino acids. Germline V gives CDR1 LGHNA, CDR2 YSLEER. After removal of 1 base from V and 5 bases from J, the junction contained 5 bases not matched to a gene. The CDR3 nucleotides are TGCGCCAGCAGCCAAGTTCCAGGGAGGGACGAGCAGTACTTC. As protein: CASSQVPGRDEQYF.

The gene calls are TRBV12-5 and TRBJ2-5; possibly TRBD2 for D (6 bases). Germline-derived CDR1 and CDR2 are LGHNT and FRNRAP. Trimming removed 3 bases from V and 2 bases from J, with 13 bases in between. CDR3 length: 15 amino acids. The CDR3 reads CASGFGGWEQETQYF. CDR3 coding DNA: TGTGCTAGTGGTTTTGGGGGGTGGGAACAAGAGACCCAGTACTTC. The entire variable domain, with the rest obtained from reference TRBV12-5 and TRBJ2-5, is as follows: DARVTQTPRHKVTEMGQEVTMRCQPILGHNTVFWYRQTMMQGLELLAYFRNRAPLDDSGMPKDRFSAEMPDATLATLKIQPSEPRDSAVYFCASGFGGWEQETQYFGPGTRLLVL.

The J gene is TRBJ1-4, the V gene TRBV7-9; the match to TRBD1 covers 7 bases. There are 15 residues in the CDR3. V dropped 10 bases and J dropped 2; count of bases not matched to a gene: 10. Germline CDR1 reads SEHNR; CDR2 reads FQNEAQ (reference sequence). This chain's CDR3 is CATSAQGVTNEKLFF. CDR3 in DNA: TGTGCCACCTCGGCCCAGGGGGTCACTAATGAAAAACTGTTTTTT.

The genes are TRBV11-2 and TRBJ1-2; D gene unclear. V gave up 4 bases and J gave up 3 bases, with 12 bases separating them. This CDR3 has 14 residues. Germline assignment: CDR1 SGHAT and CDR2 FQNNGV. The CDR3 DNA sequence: TGTGCCAGCAGCTCCGGAGTTCGGGACTATGGCTACACCTTC. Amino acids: CASSSGVRDYGYTF.

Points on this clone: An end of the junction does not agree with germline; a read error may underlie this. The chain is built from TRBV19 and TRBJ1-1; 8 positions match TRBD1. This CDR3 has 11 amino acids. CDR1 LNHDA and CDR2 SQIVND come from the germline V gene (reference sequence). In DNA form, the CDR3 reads TGTGCCAGTAGCCTCGGCGACAGGGGAGGTTTC. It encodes CASSLGDRGGF.

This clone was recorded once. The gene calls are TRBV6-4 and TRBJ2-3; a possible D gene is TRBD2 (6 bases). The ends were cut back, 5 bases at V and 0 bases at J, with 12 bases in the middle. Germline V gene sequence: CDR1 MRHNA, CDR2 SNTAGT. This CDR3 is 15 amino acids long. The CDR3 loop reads CASSRSGSSTDTQYF. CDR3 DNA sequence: TGTGCCAGCAGTCGTAGCGGTTCTAGCACAGATACGCAGTATTTT.

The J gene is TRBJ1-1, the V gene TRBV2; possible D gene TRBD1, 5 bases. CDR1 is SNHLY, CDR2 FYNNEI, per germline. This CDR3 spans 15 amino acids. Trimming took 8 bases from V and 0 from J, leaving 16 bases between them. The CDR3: CASGPQGVMNTEAFF. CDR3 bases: TGTGCCAGCGGGCCCCAGGGCGTTATGAACACTGAAGCTTTCTTT.

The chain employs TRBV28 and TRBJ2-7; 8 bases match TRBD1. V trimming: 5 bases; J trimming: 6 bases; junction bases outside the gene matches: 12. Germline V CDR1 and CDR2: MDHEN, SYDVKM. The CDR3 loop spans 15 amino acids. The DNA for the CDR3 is TGTGCCAGCAGTCCCTACGGGCAGGGGGCGTTCGAGCAGTACTTC. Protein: CASSPYGQGAFEQYF.

CDR3 bases: TGTGCCAGCAGCTTAGGGGGGACTAGCGGTATAACCCAGTACTTC. Translating it yields CASSLGGTSGITQYF. The chain carries TRBV7-2 and TRBJ2-5; TRBD2 agrees at 11 bases. The CDR3 extends over 15 amino acids. V was clipped by 1 base and J by 8 bases; unmatched bases: 6. Germline loops: CDR1 SGHTA, CDR2 FQGNSA.

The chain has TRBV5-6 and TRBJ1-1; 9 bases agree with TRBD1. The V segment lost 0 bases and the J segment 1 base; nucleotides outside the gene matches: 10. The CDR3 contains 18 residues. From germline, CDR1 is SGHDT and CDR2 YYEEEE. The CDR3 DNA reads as TGTGCCAGCAGCTTGGCGAGGAGGGACAGGGTCGAGAACACTGAAGCTTTCTTT. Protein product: CASSLARRDRVENTEAFF.

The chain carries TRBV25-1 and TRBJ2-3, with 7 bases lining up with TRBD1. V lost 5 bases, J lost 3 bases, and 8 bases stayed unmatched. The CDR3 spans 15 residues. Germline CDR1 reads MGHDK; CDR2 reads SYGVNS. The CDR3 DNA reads TGTGCCAGCAGTCACCGACAGGGAAGAACAGATACGCAGTATTTT. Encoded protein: CASSHRQGRTDTQYF.

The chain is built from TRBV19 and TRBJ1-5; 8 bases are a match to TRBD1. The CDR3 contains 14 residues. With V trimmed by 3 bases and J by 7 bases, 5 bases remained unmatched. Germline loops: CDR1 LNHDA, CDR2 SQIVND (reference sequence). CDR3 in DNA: TGTGCCAGTAGTATCCCACAGGGGGACCAGCCCCAGCATTTT. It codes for CASSIPQGDQPQHF.

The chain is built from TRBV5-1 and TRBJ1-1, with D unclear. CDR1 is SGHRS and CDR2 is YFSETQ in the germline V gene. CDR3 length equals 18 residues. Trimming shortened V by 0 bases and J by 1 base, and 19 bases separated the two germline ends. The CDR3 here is CASSLAYGAMAANTEAFF. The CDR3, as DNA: TGCGCCAGCAGCTTGGCATATGGCGCGATGGCGGCGAACACTGAAGCTTTCTTT.

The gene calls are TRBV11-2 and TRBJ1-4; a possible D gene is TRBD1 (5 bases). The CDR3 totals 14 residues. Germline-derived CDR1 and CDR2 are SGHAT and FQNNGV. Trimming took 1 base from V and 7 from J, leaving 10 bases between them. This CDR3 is CASSLVGAGEKLFF. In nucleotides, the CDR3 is TGTGCCAGCAGCTTAGTAGGGGCCGGTGAAAAACTGTTTTTT.

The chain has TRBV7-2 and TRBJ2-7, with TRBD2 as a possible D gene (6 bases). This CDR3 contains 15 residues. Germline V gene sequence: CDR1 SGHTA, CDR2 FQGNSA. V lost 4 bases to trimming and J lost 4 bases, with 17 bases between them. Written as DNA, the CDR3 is TGTGCCAGCAGCTCAGGGACTTATGGACTGTACGAGCAGTACTTC. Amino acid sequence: CASSSGTYGLYEQYF.

The CDR3 sequence: CASSPLAGASTDTQYF. DNA of the CDR3: TGCGCCAGCAGCCCACTAGCGGGGGCCAGCACAGATACGCAGTATTTT. The J gene is TRBJ2-3, the V gene TRBV5-1; TRBD2 matches 11 bases. From germline, CDR1 is SGHRS and CDR2 YFSETQ. This CDR3 is built from 16 residues. V lost 4 bases and J lost 0; bases outside the gene matches: 4.